The sequence of this T cell receptor beta chain was determined in a study of long-term antiretroviral therapy in people with HIV. Broader study findings: Clones showing expansion before ART dominated the repertoire at all time points.

About this clone: Its target is unknown.

The V end was cut by 7 bases, the J end by 2 bases, with 12 bases between. The germline V gene has CDR1 SNHLY and CDR2 FYNNEI. This CDR3 has 14 residues. Investigators performed immunoSEQ version v3.0 at survey level. Assay used: immunoSEQ multiplex PCR; TCRdb lists only in-frame clones, some missing. The sample has around 8,800 clones; approximately 80% are singletons. The sequence derives from a man aged 25-40 years with HIV. Specimen: unsorted PBMCs, collected 0.4 years before starting antiretroviral therapy. The chain employs TRBV2 and TRBJ1-5; D is undetermined. The CDR3 loop reads CASTKESGNQPQHF. CDR3 in DNA: TGTGCCAGCACCAAGGAGTCGGGCAATCAGCCCCAGCATTTT.